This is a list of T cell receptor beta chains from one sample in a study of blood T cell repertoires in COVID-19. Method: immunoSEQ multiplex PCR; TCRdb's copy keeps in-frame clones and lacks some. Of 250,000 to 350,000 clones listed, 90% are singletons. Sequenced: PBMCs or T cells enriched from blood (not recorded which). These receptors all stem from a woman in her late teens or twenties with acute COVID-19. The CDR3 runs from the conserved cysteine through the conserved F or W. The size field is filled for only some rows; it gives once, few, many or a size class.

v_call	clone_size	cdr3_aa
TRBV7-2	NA	CASSLMLGEGYTF
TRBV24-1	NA	CATQPGQGPRCFYNEQFF
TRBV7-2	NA	CASSLGGQGPNQPQHF
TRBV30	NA	CAWGGSRGSNQPQHF
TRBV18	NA	CATPKTGTGGYTF
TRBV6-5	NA	CASAPGLLTYEQYF
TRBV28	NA	CVARWNTEAFF
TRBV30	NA	CAWSDSSHSGYLEKLFF
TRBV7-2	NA	CASSFGTAGDGYSPLHF
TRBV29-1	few	CSVEVGGSYNEQFF
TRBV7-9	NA	CASSFGGTGNTIYF
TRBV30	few	CAWSRGGLYNEQFF
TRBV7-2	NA	CASSFLGGQTEAFF
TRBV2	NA	CASTWTGSLSDHATNEKLFF
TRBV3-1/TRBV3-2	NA	CASSQDHSSRAFF
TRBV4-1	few	CASRLGLSMYANEKLFF
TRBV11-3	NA	CASSRRGRETQYF
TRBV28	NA	CASSRGGQRLLYGYTF
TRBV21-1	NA	CANLLAPLGYTF
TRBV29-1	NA	CSVPDRVYSYEQYF
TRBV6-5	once	CASSYSSANYEQYF
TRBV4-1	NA	CASSQPGLADYEQYF
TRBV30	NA	CAWSGVAGVVGEQFF
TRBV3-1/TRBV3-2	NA	CASSRSVSTDTQYF
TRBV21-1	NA	CASTTGGAVTATEAFF
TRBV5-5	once	CASSLDRVGQPQHF
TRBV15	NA	CATSRGGGGDTEAFF
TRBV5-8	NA	CASSTGTGGEKLFF
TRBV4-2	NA	CASSQIGFPGQGIYNEQFF
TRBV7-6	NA	CASSLATGYEQYF
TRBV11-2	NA	CASSRGWLIDTQYF
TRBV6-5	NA	CASSYDWDYGYTF
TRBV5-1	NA	CASSLAGVGAQETQYF
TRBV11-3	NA	CASSQGQGSYNEQFF
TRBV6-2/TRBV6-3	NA	CASGQGQGTNEKLFF
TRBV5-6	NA	CASSWGGSQPQHF
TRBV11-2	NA	CASSFRLGKGDEQFF
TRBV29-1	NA	CSVWVAGQAYEQYF